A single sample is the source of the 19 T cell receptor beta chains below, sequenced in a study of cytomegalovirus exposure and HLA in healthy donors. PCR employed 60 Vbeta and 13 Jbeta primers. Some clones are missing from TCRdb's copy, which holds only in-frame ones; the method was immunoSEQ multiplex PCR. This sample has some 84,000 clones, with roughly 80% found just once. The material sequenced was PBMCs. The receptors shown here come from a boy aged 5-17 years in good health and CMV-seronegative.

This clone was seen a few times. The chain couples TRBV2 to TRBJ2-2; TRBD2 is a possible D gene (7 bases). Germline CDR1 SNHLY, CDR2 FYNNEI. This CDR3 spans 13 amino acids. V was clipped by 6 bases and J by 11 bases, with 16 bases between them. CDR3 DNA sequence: TGTGCCAGCAGAGGGGGGGGTTCAATAGAGCTGTTTTTT. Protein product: CASRGGGSIELFF.

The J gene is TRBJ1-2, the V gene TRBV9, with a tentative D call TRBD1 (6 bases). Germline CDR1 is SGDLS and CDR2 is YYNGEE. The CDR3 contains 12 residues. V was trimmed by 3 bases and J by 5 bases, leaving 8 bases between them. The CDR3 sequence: CASSAQGYGYTF. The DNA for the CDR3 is TGTGCCAGCAGCGCCCAGGGGTATGGCTACACCTTC.

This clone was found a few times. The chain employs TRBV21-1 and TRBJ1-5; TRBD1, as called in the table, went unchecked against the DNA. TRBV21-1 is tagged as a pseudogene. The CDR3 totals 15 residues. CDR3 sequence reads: CASSLQGSYNQPQHF. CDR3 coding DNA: TGTGCCAGCAGCCTACAGGGGTCATACAATCAGCCCCAGCATTTT.

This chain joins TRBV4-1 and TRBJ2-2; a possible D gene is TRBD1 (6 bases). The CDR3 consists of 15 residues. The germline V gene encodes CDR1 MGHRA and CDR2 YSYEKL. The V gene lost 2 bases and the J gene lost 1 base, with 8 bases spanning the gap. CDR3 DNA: TGCGCCAGCAGCCAACAGGGGCTGAACACCGGGGAGCTGTTTTTT. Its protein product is CASSQQGLNTGELFF.

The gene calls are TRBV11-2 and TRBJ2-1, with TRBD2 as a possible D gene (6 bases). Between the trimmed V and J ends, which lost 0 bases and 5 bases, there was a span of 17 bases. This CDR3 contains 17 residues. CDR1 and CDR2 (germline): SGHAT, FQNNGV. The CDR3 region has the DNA TGTGCCAGCAGCTTAGAACGTTTTCGGGACTTAAACAATGAGCAGTTCTTC. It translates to CASSLERFRDLNNEQFF.

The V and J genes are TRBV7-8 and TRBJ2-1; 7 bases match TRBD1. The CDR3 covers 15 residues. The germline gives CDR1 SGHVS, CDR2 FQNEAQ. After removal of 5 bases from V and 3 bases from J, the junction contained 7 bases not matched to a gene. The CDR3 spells CASSPPGTVYNEQFF. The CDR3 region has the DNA TGTGCCAGCAGCCCGCCCGGGACAGTCTACAATGAGCAGTTCTTC.

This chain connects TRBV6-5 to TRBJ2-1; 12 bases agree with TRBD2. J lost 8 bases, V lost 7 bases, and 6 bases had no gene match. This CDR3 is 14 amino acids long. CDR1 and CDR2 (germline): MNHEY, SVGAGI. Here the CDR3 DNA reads TGTGCCAGCATCCAGACTAGCGGGGGATATGAGCAGTTCTTC. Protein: CASIQTSGGYEQFF.

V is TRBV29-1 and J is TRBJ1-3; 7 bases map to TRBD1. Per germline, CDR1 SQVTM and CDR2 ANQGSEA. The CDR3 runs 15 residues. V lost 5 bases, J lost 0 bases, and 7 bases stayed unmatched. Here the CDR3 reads CSVYTGDFSGNTIYF. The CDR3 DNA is TGCAGCGTTTACACAGGGGACTTCTCTGGAAACACCATATATTTT.

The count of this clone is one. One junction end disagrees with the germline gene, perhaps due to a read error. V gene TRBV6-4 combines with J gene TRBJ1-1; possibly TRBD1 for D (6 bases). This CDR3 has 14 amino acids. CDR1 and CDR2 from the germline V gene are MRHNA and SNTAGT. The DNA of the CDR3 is TGTGCCAGCAGGAAGGGACATTCGAACGCTGAAGCTTTCTTT. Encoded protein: CASRKGHSNAEAFF.

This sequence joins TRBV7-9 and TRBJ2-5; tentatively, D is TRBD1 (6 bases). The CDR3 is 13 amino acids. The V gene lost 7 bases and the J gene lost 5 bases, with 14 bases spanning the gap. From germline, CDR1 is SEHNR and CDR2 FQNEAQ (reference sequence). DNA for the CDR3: TGTGCCAGCATTCAGGGGCCGGGGGAGACCCAGTACTTC. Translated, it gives CASIQGPGETQYF.

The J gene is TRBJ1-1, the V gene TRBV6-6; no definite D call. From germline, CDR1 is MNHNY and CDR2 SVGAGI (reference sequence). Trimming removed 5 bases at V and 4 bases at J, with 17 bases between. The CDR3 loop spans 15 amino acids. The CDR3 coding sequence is TGTGCCAGCAGTCCCCTCCTGACGGGAAGCACTGAAGCTTTCTTT. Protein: CASSPLLTGSTEAFF.

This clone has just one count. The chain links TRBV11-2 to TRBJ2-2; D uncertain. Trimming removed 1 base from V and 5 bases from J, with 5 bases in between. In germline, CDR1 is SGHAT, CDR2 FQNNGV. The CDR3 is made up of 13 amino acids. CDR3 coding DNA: TGTGCCAGCAGCTTAGTGAGGACCGGGGAGCTGTTTTTT. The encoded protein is CASSLVRTGELFF.

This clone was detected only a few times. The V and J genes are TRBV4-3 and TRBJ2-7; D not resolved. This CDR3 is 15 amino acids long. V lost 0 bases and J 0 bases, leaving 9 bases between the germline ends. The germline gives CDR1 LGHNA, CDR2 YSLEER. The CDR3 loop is CASSQEDEASYEQYF. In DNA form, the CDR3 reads TGCGCCAGCAGCCAAGAAGACGAGGCCTCCTACGAGCAGTACTTC.

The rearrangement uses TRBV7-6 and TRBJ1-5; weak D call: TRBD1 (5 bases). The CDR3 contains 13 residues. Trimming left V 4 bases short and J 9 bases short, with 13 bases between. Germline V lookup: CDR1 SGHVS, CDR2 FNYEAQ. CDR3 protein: CASSSRVGLPQHF. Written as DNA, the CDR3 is TGTGCCAGCAGCTCCAGGGTCGGATTGCCCCAGCATTTT. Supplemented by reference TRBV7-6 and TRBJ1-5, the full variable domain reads GAGVSQSPRYKVTKRGQDVALRCDPISGHVSLYWYRQALGQGPEFLTYFNYEAQQDKSGLPNDRFSAERPEGSISTLTIQRTEQRDSAMYRCASSSRVGLPQHFGDGTRLSIL.

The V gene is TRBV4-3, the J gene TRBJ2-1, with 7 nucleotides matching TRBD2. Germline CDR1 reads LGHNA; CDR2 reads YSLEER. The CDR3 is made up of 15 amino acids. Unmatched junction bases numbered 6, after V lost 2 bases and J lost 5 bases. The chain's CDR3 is CASSQPAGINNEQFF. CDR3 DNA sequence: TGCGCCAGCAGCCAACCAGCGGGAATAAACAATGAGCAGTTCTTC.

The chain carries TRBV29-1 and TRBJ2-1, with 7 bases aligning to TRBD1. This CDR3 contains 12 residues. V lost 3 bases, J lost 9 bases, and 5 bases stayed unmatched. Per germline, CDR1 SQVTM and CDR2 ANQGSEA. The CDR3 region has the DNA TGCAGCGTTGAGCCGGGACAGCCTGAGCAGTTCTTC. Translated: CSVEPGQPEQFF.

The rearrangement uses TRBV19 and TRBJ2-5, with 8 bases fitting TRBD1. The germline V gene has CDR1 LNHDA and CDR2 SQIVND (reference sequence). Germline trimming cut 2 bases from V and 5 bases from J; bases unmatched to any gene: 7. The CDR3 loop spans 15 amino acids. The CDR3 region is CASSISVRGPETQYF. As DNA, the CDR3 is TGTGCCAGTAGTATATCTGTCAGGGGGCCTGAGACCCAGTACTTC.

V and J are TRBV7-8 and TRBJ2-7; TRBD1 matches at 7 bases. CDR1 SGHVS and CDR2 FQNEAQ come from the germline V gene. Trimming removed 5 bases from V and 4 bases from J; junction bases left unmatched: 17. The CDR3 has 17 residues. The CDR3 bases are TGTGCCAGCAGCACGAGGACAGGTCTCTCTACTGATTACGAGCAGTACTTC. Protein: CASSTRTGLSTDYEQYF.

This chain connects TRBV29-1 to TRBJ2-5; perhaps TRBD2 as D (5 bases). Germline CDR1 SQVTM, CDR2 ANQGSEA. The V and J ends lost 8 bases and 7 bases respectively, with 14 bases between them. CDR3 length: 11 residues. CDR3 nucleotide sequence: TGCAGCCCGGAGGACCATGGGACCCAGTACTTC. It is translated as CSPEDHGTQYF.